The T cell receptor (beta chain) under discussion was sequenced for a study of cytomegalovirus exposure and HLA in healthy donors. There are 15 residues in the CDR3. The germline V gene encodes CDR1 KGHSH and CDR2 LQKENI. The V gene end was trimmed by 6 bases and the J gene end by 7 bases; junction bases not matched to a gene: 15. The PCR ran on 60 Vbeta and 13 Jbeta primers. The protocol was immunoSEQ multiplex PCR, while the TCRdb copy is restricted to in-frame clones and leaves out a portion. Of around 150,000 clones in the sample, more than 75% were seen once. The sample taken for sequencing was PBMCs. The rearrangement links TRBV18 to TRBJ2-7, with 7 bases identical to TRBD2. This TCR came from a man between 18 and 35 years old in good health and CMV-seropositive. The CDR3 region has the DNA TGTGCCAGCTCCTTAGGCGTCCCCGGGGAGGGAGAGCAGTACTTC. It codes for CASSLGVPGEGEQYF.